This T cell receptor beta chain derives from a study of cytomegalovirus exposure and HLA in healthy donors. Study as a whole: In an early release, HLA-typed donors contributed some 80 million unique TCR sequences. Study findings and constraints: In a later analysis, a missense DCLRE1C variant was linked to TCR beta V- and J-gene trimming. A later analysis reportedly identified an Asian-associated ancestry cluster as carrying fewer N-insertions than the approximately 710-donor mean.

Germline lookup yields CDR1 KGHSH and CDR2 LQKENI. This CDR3 comprises 14 residues. The V and J ends lost 0 bases and 2 bases respectively, with 8 bases between them. In the PCR, 60 Vbeta and 13 Jbeta primers were used. Libraries were prepared by immunoSEQ multiplex PCR; TCRdb keeps only in-frame clonotypes and omits some of them. Here the sample spans approximately 170,000 clones, around 80% being singletons. A word on this clone: Its antigen is still unknown.

This chain uses TRBV18 with TRBJ2-7, with D possibly being TRBD1 (6 bases). The sequence was obtained from a woman aged 40 to 50 in good health and CMV-seropositive. Sequenced input: PBMCs. CDR3 DNA sequence: TGTGCCAGCTCACCACCGTGGGACACCTACGAGCAGTACTTC. This gives the protein CASSPPWDTYEQYF.